These 15 T cell receptor beta chains originate from one sample sequenced in a study of T cell repertoires in cytomegalovirus infection. Antigens for these TCRs are unknown. TCRdb independently ran MiXCR on the reads; one entry per CDR3 protein. The data hold around 230,000 distinct CDR3 sequences, with 35% to 40% observed a single time. The sequencing here drew on CD8+ T cells from cultured PBMCs, taken from culture after CMV antigen stimulation. The receptor set was obtained from a human donor in good health (CMV status not recorded). Some clones in this sample may be carry-over from other donors' samples.

This clonotype came up a few times. The chain links TRBV4-2 to TRBJ2-3, with 9 bases identical to TRBD2. There are 18 residues in the CDR3. With 1 base clipped from V and 2 bases from J, the junction kept 10 bases outside the gene matches. Germline V gene data show CDR1 as LGHNA and CDR2 as YNFKEQ. This CDR3 is CASSQVASGIDYTDTQYF. The CDR3 coding sequence is TGTGCCAGCAGCCAAGTGGCTAGCGGGATAGATTACACAGATACGCAGTATTTT.

This clonotype was counted between two and nine times. The chain carries TRBV20-1 and TRBJ2-7; D is perhaps TRBD1 (6 bases). The CDR3 consists of 12 residues. CDR1 and CDR2 from the germline V gene are DFQATT and SNEGSKA (reference sequence). V was shortened by 6 bases and J by 3 bases, with 12 bases between the two germline ends. The chain's CDR3 is CSAPRTVYEQYF. The CDR3 coding sequence is TGCAGTGCCCCCCGGACAGTCTACGAGCAGTACTTC.

As concerns this clonotype: In this CDR3 the conserved last residue, phenylalanine or tryptophan, is missing, so a read error is likely. The J gene is TRBJ2-4, the V gene TRBV12-3 or TRBV12-4; 8 positions match TRBD1. The CDR3 runs to 14 residues. The V segment lost 6 bases and the J segment 1 base; nucleotides outside the gene matches: 2. CDR3 in amino acids: CASSNRGAKNIQYL. DNA of the CDR3: TGTGCCAGCAGCAACAGGGGGGCCAAAAACATTCAGTACTTA.

This sequence joins TRBV11-2 and TRBJ1-1; D is uncertain. V lost 2 bases to trimming and J lost 1 base, with 8 bases between them. Germline CDR1 is SGHAT and CDR2 is FQNNGV. The CDR3 runs 14 residues. The chain's CDR3 is CASSLWIQNTEAFF. CDR3 nucleotides: TGTGCCAGCAGCTTATGGATTCAGAACACTGAAGCTTTCTTT.

The sample holds many counts of this clonotype. The chain couples TRBV7-8 to TRBJ2-1, with 15 bases identical to TRBD2. Germline values: CDR1 SGHVS, CDR2 FQNEAQ. Trimming removed 5 bases from V and 8 bases from J; junction bases left unmatched: 10. The CDR3 spans 17 residues. The CDR3 DNA sequence: TGTGCCAGCAGCCCTCGGACTAGCGGGGGGGCCATCGATGAGCAGTTCTTC. It specifies CASSPRTSGGAIDEQFF.

This clonotype was detected only a few times. This sequence joins TRBV7-9 and TRBJ2-7, with D possibly being TRBD2 (7 bases). CDR3 size: 15 residues. The V gene lost 5 bases and the J gene lost 0 bases, with 14 bases spanning the gap. Germline V gene sequence: CDR1 SEHNR, CDR2 FQNEAQ (reference sequence). This chain's CDR3 is CASSRGAVSSYEQYF. CDR3 nucleotide sequence: TGTGCCAGCAGCCGGGGGGCAGTGAGCTCCTACGAGCAGTACTTC.

The rearrangement joins TRBV11-3 to TRBJ2-5; D tentatively reads TRBD1 or TRBD2 (5 bases each). This CDR3 is 13 amino acids long. V gave up 5 bases and J gave up 2 bases, with 9 bases separating them. Germline CDR1 reads SGHNT; CDR2 reads YENEEA. The CDR3 loop reads CASSGTDQETQYF. For the CDR3, the DNA is TGTGCCAGCAGCGGGACCGATCAAGAGACCCAGTACTTC.

This clonotype was seen more than once but under ten times. The rearrangement links TRBV7-2 to TRBJ1-3, with 7 nucleotides matching TRBD1. The germline V gene has CDR1 SGHTA and CDR2 FQGNSA. J gave up 3 bases and V 1 base, and 3 bases lay outside the gene matches. The CDR3 runs to 15 residues. CDR3 coding DNA: TGTGCCAGCAGCTTAGGACAGGGAGGTGGAAACACCATATATTTT. This codes for CASSLGQGGGNTIYF.

This clonotype was counted at least ten times. Germline and junction disagree at one end, which may indicate a read error. The chain combines TRBV7-6 with TRBJ2-3; D is unresolved. The CDR3 loop spans 15 amino acids. Germline values: CDR1 SGHVS, CDR2 FNYEAQ. CDR3 DNA: TGTGCCAGAAGCTTAGCTGGAAGTCACGCAGATACGAAGTATTTT. It encodes CARSLAGSHADTKYF. Full variable domain (missing parts from reference TRBV7-6 and TRBJ2-3): GAGVSQSPRYKVTKRGQDVALRCDPISGHVSLYWYRQALGQGPEFLTYFNYEAQQDKSGLPNDRFSAERPEGSISTLTIQRTEQRDSAMYRCARSLAGSHADTKYFGPGTRLTVL.

This clonotype was seen only a few times. V usage is TRBV27 and J usage is TRBJ2-1; 8 bases are a match to TRBD1. V gave up 5 bases and J gave up 6 bases; unmatched junction bases: 6. Germline CDR1 is MNHEY and CDR2 is SMNVEV (reference sequence). The CDR3 runs 14 residues. DNA of the CDR3: TGTGCCAGCAGTCCCGGGACAGGTCCCAATGAGCAGTTCTTC. This codes for CASSPGTGPNEQFF.

The chain links TRBV30 to TRBJ1-2; TRBD1 aligns across 10 bases. V lost 2 bases and J lost 2; bases outside the gene matches: 2. Germline-derived CDR1 and CDR2 are GTSNPN and SVGIG (reference sequence). This CDR3 comprises 14 residues. In DNA form, the CDR3 reads TGTGCCTGGAGTTGGGACAGGGGAAACTATGGCTACACCTTC. This sequence encodes CAWSWDRGNYGYTF.

This clonotype occurred a few times. This rearrangement joins TRBV15 to TRBJ2-3; 8 nucleotides match TRBD2. CDR1 LNHNV and CDR2 YYDKDF come from the germline V gene (reference sequence). The J segment lost 4 bases and the V segment lost 5 bases, leaving 17 bases of the junction unmatched. This CDR3 is 18 amino acids long. The CDR3 sequence is CATSRSPTSGEQPDTQYF. Here the CDR3 DNA reads TGTGCCACCAGCCGCAGTCCTACTAGCGGCGAACAGCCAGATACGCAGTATTTT.

This chain links TRBV14 with TRBJ2-1; D perhaps matches TRBD2 (5 bases). Between the trimmed V and J ends, which lost 2 bases and 0 bases, there was a span of 14 bases. This CDR3 has 17 amino acids. CDR1 SGHDN and CDR2 FVKESK come from the germline V gene. The CDR3 sequence is CASSQNYRTSSYNEQFF. CDR3 DNA: TGTGCCAGCAGCCAAAATTATCGGACTTCCTCCTACAATGAGCAGTTCTTC. Variable domain in full (rest from reference TRBV14 and TRBJ2-1): EAGVTQFPSHSVIEKGQTVTLRCDPISGHDNLYWYRRVMGKEIKFLLHFVKESKQDESGMPNNRFLAERTGGTYSTLKVQPAELEDSGVYFCASSQNYRTSSYNEQFFGPGTRLTVL.

J is TRBJ1-1 and V is TRBV12-3 or TRBV12-4, with 8 nucleotides matching TRBD1. The V gene end was trimmed by 5 bases and the J gene end by 7 bases; junction bases not matched to a gene: 9. The CDR3 has 14 residues. CDR3 bases: TGTGCCAGCAGTCCTCGGGACAGGTTAAGTGAAGCTTTCTTT. It yields the protein CASSPRDRLSEAFF.

The chain recombines TRBV5-1 with TRBJ1-4; a weak D match, TRBD1 (5 bases). The CDR3 extends over 15 amino acids. The ends were cut back, 1 base at V and 4 bases at J, with 11 bases in the middle. Germline V CDR1 and CDR2: SGHRS, YFSETQ. The CDR3 DNA reads TGCGCCAGCAGCTTGTCCTGGCAGGGTAATGAAAAACTGTTTTTT. Translated, it gives CASSLSWQGNEKLFF.